Presented here are 14 T cell receptor beta chains from one specimen sequenced in a study of shared clonotypes between healthy human individuals. Profiled with immunoSEQ multiplex PCR; TCRdb holds only in-frame clones, not every one. Of under 2.5 million clones in the sample, about nine tenths were seen once. Sequencing was performed on naive CD4+ T cells from PBMCs. The subset is: CD45RA+ positively selected. Receptors were obtained from a man aged 18-30 years in good health. Some clones in this sample may be carry-over from other donors' samples.

This chain connects TRBV21-1 to TRBJ2-5; the table's TRBD1 call for D was not verified on the DNA. TRBV21-1 is listed as a pseudogene. The CDR3 has 16 residues. Here the CDR3 DNA reads TGTGCCAGCAGCGAAAGGGGGCAGGGCCCTCAAGAGACCCAGTACTTC. Residues: CASSERGQGPQETQYF.

The V gene is TRBV5-1, the J gene TRBJ2-7, with a weak D call TRBD1 (5 bases). The CDR3 totals 15 residues. CDR1 is SGHRS and CDR2 is YFSETQ in the germline V gene. V shed 1 base and J shed 5 bases, with 16 bases lying between them. The CDR3 bases are TGCGCCAGCAGCTTGAAGATAGACAGCCCCCACGAGCAGTACTTC. It is translated as CASSLKIDSPHEQYF.

J is TRBJ1-2 and V is TRBV27; D may be TRBD1 (6 bases). Germline V CDR1 and CDR2: MNHEY, SMNVEV (reference sequence). The CDR3 runs to 16 residues. V lost 2 bases and J lost 4, with 17 bases in between. CDR3 in amino acids: CASSLRGRGASYGYTF. The CDR3 DNA is TGTGCCAGCAGTTTAAGGGGTCGGGGGGCGAGCTATGGCTACACCTTC.

The chain combines TRBV28 with TRBJ1-5; no clear D gene. The CDR3 has 15 residues. CDR1 and CDR2 from the germline V gene are MDHEN and SYDVKM. V lost 7 bases and J 0 bases, leaving 13 bases between the germline ends. CDR3 residues: CASTTPRYSNQPQHF. The CDR3 bases are TGTGCCAGCACCACACCAAGGTATAGCAATCAGCCCCAGCATTTT. The complete variable domain, with remaining parts taken from reference TRBV28 and TRBJ1-5, reads DVKVTQSSRYLVKRTGEKVFLECVQDMDHENMFWYRQDPGLGLRLIYFSYDVKMKEKGDIPEGYSVSREKKERFSLILESASTNQTSMYLCASTTPRYSNQPQHFGDGTRLSIL.

The rearrangement joins TRBV6-6 to TRBJ2-1, with D perhaps being TRBD1 or TRBD2 (5 bases each). The CDR3 length is 14 residues. V was clipped by 1 base and J by 7 bases, with 11 bases between them. From germline, CDR1 is MNHNY and CDR2 SVGAGI (reference sequence). The CDR3 nucleotides are TGTGCCAGCAGTTACTTCCGGGACCGAAATGAGCAGTTCTTC. Translation: CASSYFRDRNEQFF.

The chain links TRBV2 to TRBJ2-1, with TRBD2 as a possible D gene (6 bases). The CDR3 length is 14 residues. Trimming stripped 3 bases from V and 4 bases from J, with 10 bases between. CDR1 and CDR2 (germline): SNHLY, FYNNEI. The CDR3 DNA reads TGTGCCAGCAGTGATGTAGCGGAGTACAATGAGCAGTTCTTC. It yields the protein CASSDVAEYNEQFF.

The chain joins TRBV27 to TRBJ2-3, with no clear D. The germline V and J ends were trimmed by 5 bases and 1 base, with 13 bases remaining between them. There are 15 residues in the CDR3. CDR1 MNHEY and CDR2 SMNVEV come from the germline V gene (reference sequence). CDR3 sequence reads: CASSIRLGGTDTQYF. The DNA for the CDR3 is TGTGCCAGCAGTATCAGGCTGGGTGGCACAGATACGCAGTATTTT.

V usage is TRBV27 and J usage is TRBJ2-3; D not resolved. V lost 6 bases and J lost 0, with 7 bases in between. Germline assignment: CDR1 MNHEY and CDR2 SMNVEV (reference sequence). CDR3 length: 13 amino acids. The CDR3 DNA is TGTGCCAGCAGCCCACAGAGCACAGATACGCAGTATTTT. Translated: CASSPQSTDTQYF.

This sequence joins TRBV7-2 and TRBJ2-7; tentative D call: TRBD1 (8 bases). The CDR3 contains 17 residues. CDR1 and CDR2 from the germline V gene are SGHTA and FQGNSA. V shed 6 bases and J shed 2 bases, with 23 bases lying between them. CDR3 amino acids: CASRLQSGTGIPYEQYF. The CDR3 region has the DNA TGTGCCAGCAGGCTACAAAGCGGGACAGGTATTCCCTACGAGCAGTACTTC.

V is TRBV7-2 and J is TRBJ2-4; D is unclear. Deletions cut 1 base from V and 4 bases from J, with 8 bases between. The CDR3 is 14 residues long. CDR1 and CDR2 from the germline V gene are SGHTA and FQGNSA. The CDR3 sequence: CASSLGFLKNIQYF. DNA for the CDR3: TGTGCCAGCAGCTTAGGCTTCCTTAAAAACATTCAGTACTTC. The variable domain in full, completed from reference TRBV7-2 and TRBJ2-4, reads GAGVSQSPSNKVTEKGKDVELRCDPISGHTALYWYRQSLGQGLEFLIYFQGNSAPDKSGLPSDRFSAERTGGSVSTLTIQRTQQEDSAVYLCASSLGFLKNIQYFGAGTRLSVL.

CDR3 DNA: TGTGCCAGCAGTCGCAAGACAGGGGGCGCATCCGGGGAGCTGTTTTTT. Translated, it gives CASSRKTGGASGELFF. The chain recombines TRBV28 with TRBJ2-2; 10 bases line up with TRBD1. V lost 5 bases and J lost 6; bases outside the gene matches: 9. Germline V lookup: CDR1 MDHEN, CDR2 SYDVKM. The CDR3 has 16 amino acids. The variable domain in full, completed from reference TRBV28 and TRBJ2-2, reads DVKVTQSSRYLVKRTGEKVFLECVQDMDHENMFWYRQDPGLGLRLIYFSYDVKMKEKGDIPEGYSVSREKKERFSLILESASTNQTSMYLCASSRKTGGASGELFFGEGSRLTVL.

This CDR3 reads CASSLEGAHSQPQHF. In DNA, the CDR3 is TGTGCCAGCAGCTTAGAGGGGGCGCACAGTCAGCCCCAGCATTTT. The chain carries TRBV11-2 and TRBJ1-5, with a tentative D call TRBD1 (6 bases). The germline CDR1 and CDR2 sequences are SGHAT and FQNNGV. The CDR3 runs to 15 residues. Trimming stripped 0 bases from V and 6 bases from J, with 12 bases between.

The gene calls are TRBV10-3 and TRBJ2-1; perhaps TRBD2 as D (6 bases). The CDR3 consists of 14 residues. Germline V lookup: CDR1 ENHRY, CDR2 SYGVKD. V lost 8 bases, J lost 5 bases, and 16 bases lay in between. CDR3 amino acids: CAILRRESDNEQFF. CDR3 in DNA: TGTGCCATCTTACGCCGGGAGAGCGACAATGAGCAGTTCTTC.

The chain joins TRBV4-1 to TRBJ1-1; D may be TRBD1 (5 bases). The CDR3 totals 16 residues. Germline CDR1 MGHRA, CDR2 YSYEKL. V was pared by 3 bases and J by 5 bases, with 19 bases between. CDR3: CASSHLEWGSGTEAFF. CDR3 bases: TGCGCCAGCAGCCACCTAGAATGGGGGTCGGGAACTGAAGCTTTCTTT.